This TCR beta chain was obtained from a study of blood T cell repertoires in COVID-19. This clone has only one observation. Here immunoSEQ multiplex PCR was the method, and the copy in TCRdb shows in-frame clones only, minus some. The sample shows 150,000 to 200,000 clones, about 88% of them seen only once. Sequenced: peripheral blood. The sequence was obtained from an elderly woman in a cohort sampled during active or convalescent COVID-19.

DNA of the CDR3: TGTGCCAGCAGCTTTCACCGGGGGAGCACAGATACGCAGTATTTT. It is translated as CASSFHRGSTDTQYF. V gene TRBV11-2 combines with J gene TRBJ2-3; tentative D call: TRBD2 (6 bases). Germline V gene data show CDR1 as SGHAT and CDR2 as FQNNGV. This CDR3 has 15 amino acids. With 3 bases removed from V and 0 bases from J, the gap between germline ends came to 10 bases.